The T cell receptor beta chain described here comes from a study of OX40 agonist ivuxolimab in advanced cancers. As for the study in general: Anti-PD-1, anti-PD-L1 or anti-CTLA-4 therapy given earlier was allowed, and 35% to 50% had some.

Study-wide results and limits: Among the nonresponders, some also had low normalized T-cell clonal expansion.

The CDR3 is 13 amino acids. V lost 10 bases, J lost 2 bases, and 13 bases lay in between. Germline assignment: CDR1 MGHRA and CDR2 YSYEKL. Patients with a history of autoimmune disease or on systemic immunosuppression were excluded. The assay was immunoSEQ multiplex PCR, and TCRdb's table has in-frame clones only and misses some. Here the sample spans about 28,000 clones, more than 85% being singletons. Concerning this clone itself: Antigen: not known.

The chain is built from TRBV4-1 and TRBJ2-3; D not certain. This receptor was taken from an adult with an advanced solid tumor such as melanoma, head and neck, liver or kidney cancer. Source: CD4+ or CD8+ T cells sorted from blood, taken in a trial of the OX40 agonist ivuxolimab. CDR3 nucleotides: TGCGCCACCGCTGGAACTCCCACAGATACGCAGTATTTT. Translating it yields CATAGTPTDTQYF.